This is a list of T cell receptor beta chains from one sample in a study of cytomegalovirus exposure and HLA in healthy donors. Libraries were prepared by immunoSEQ multiplex PCR; TCRdb keeps only in-frame clonotypes and omits some of them. The sample holds some 150,000 clones, 60% to 80% seen once. Input material: PBMCs. The origin of the receptors is a male donor in good health and CMV-seronegative. Both conserved end residues are part of each CDR3. D genes are given only for firm matches. For some rows the clone size is stated as once, few or many, or as a class when expanded; others skip it.

v_call	j_call	d_call	clone_size	cdr3_nt	cdr3_aa
TRBV7-2	TRBJ1-2	.	.	TGTGCCAGCAGCTTTACACCGACTAACTATGGCTACACCTTC	CASSFTPTNYGYTF
TRBV30	TRBJ1-1	.	.	TGTGCCTGGGGGGAGAAAGACACTGAAGCTTTCTTT	CAWGEKDTEAFF
TRBV25-1	TRBJ2-1	TRBD2	.	TGTGCCAGCAGGTCCTCGGGGGGTCACAATGAGCAGTTCTTC	CASRSSGGHNEQFF
TRBV6-5	TRBJ2-7	.	.	TGTGCCAGCAGGCGGGACGGAACTTCCTACGAGCAGTACTTC	CASRRDGTSYEQYF
TRBV27	TRBJ2-1	.	.	TGTGCCAGCAGTTTCCAGGGGGGCGATGAGCAGTTCTTC	CASSFQGGDEQFF
TRBV5-1	TRBJ1-1	TRBD1	.	TGCGCCAGCAGCTTGGACAGGGGTGTTTCTGAAGCTTTCTTT	CASSLDRGVSEAFF
TRBV9	TRBJ1-1	.	.	TGTGCCAGCAGCCCAGGACAGAAGAACACTGAAGCTTTCTTT	CASSPGQKNTEAFF
TRBV6-1	TRBJ2-7	.	once	TGTGCCAGCAGTGAAGAAGCCTACCCCGGGACAAAAGCCTACGAGCAGTACTTC	CASSEEAYPGTKAYEQYF
TRBV2	TRBJ1-5	.	.	TGTGCCAGCAGTGGCCAAGGAGGCAATCAGCCCCAGCATTTT	CASSGQGGNQPQHF
TRBV27	TRBJ1-5	.	.	TGTGCCAGCAGTTTGTCCGGGACGGGGGGCAATCAGCCCCAGCATTTT	CASSLSGTGGNQPQHF
TRBV5-6	TRBJ2-4	.	.	TGTGCCAGCAGGACTCGGGACAAGAAGAAAAACATTCAGTACTTC	CASRTRDKKKNIQYF